This entry is about one TCR beta chain. This clone came up once. Its antigen target is currently unknown. No much larger clone exists at a distance of one base, and base qualities are not known. The library was built by means of the immunoSEQ multiplex PCR assay. For the multiplex PCR, a mixture combining 60 forward primers for TCR Vbeta segments and 13 reverse primers for TCR Jbeta segments was used. A multiplex PCR assay on genomic DNA amplified the CDR3 region of rearranged TCR beta genes. On the Illumina HiSeq System, the amplified TCR beta libraries were sequenced as 87-base-pair reads. As for the original processing: Across the 670 or so repertoires, a later analysis counted tens of millions of unique TCR beta chains, roughly 11 million of which were shared by at least two donors. Raw reads were error-corrected and collapsed into unique sequences with a nearest-neighbor algorithm that merged closely related sequences to remove PCR and sequencing errors. To assign V, D and J gene segments, CDR3 sequences were aligned to IMGT reference sequences. For a sequence to be retained, at least a six-nucleotide match to both a V gene segment and a J gene segment was required. Rearrangements were classified as productive when the CDR3 lacked stop codons and remained in frame with V and J, and all other rearrangements were classified as non-productive. Following IMGT convention, CDR3 was defined as the stretch from the second conserved V-encoded cysteine up to the conserved J-encoded phenylalanine. In an earlier analysis of more than 550 of the donors, sequences lacking an unambiguous match to a single V gene segment were excluded. In an earlier analysis of 450 to 700 of the donors, V segments were called functional above 56.7% productive rearrangements and were called segregating when the between-donor standard deviation exceeded 5%. A statistical classification framework was built to diagnose cytomegalovirus status from the catalog of TCR beta chain sequences. In a later analysis, TCR nucleotide sequences were compared against IMGT/GENE-DB human TR gene sequences so that V and J genes could be assigned. In a later analysis, CDR3 sequences and most-parsimonious VDJ recombination scenarios were assigned using the TCRdist pipeline. In a later analysis, each TCR beta chain was defined by its CDR3 amino acid sequence together with its V-gene family, and reads without a unique V-gene family were excluded. A later analysis removed several hundred highly shared, low-generation-probability nucleotide sequences to deal with suspected cross-contamination and a sequencing artifact. For each public chain, a later analysis derived a clonal expansion index from normalized ranks of inferred template counts within each repertoire. A later analysis computed generation probabilities with a VDJ recombination model fitted to out-of-frame rearrangements, and checked the results against IGoR. In a later analysis, TCR-TCR, TCR-HLA and TCR-CMV co-occurrence was scored with hypergeometric tests, and a repertoire-size bias correction was applied to TCR pairs. To estimate false discovery rates, a later analysis permuted the HLA or CMV assignments 20 times. A later analysis grouped co-occurring TCRs with DBSCAN, adding TCRdist sequence similarity when clustering within HLA-allele-positive subsets. For co-occurrence clustering, repertoires with fewer than 30,000 or more than 120,000 public chains were excluded, along with five or six repertoires with anomalous nucleotide sharing. This immuneACCESS table, as held by TCRdb, lists in-frame sequences with V and J called but not all clones. Of the missing ones, under half trace to an unresolved V gene in checked studies; the others have no known cause. Clone size and the V and J calls come from that table; the DNA yielded D and trimming. In all, the sample holds over 150,000 clones, and roughly 80% of those were seen once. The ten biggest clones cover 0.6% to 0.7% of the sample.

The data originate from a study of cytomegalovirus exposure and HLA in healthy donors (dated by TCRdb to the late 2010s). About the study as a whole: According to an earlier analysis of several hundred of the donors, 150 million to 200 million T cells yielded over 100 million unique TCR beta sequences and roughly 280 Gb of sequence data. An early release that covered some 640 HLA-typed donors contained approximately 320 gigabases of sequencing data and tens of millions of unique TCR sequences. Of the 300 to 450 genotyped donors, 75% to 85% were placed in the genetic ancestry cluster associated with self-reported Caucasian donors. The study was designed to test whether signatures of past pathogen exposure could be identified by cataloging public T cell receptors. The T cell repertoires of around 670 subjects were profiled by immunosequencing and related to cytomegalovirus serostatus. Besides the first cohort of some 670 subjects, a separate validation cohort made up of 120 or so different subjects was used. To predict cytomegalovirus infection status, the study combined high-throughput TCR immunosequencing, statistical association of individual TCRs with disease status, and machine learning. A later analysis re-examined previously published TCR beta repertoires from just over 650 donors and added high-resolution HLA genotyping to investigate patterns of TCR occurrence. In the later analysis, no new phenotypic data were used to find candidate immune exposures; instead, reliance was placed on TCR beta sequences and their occurrence across donors. An earlier analysis of more than 450 of the donors used high-throughput TCR beta sequencing to judge whether each TCR beta V gene segment behaved as functional or pseudogenic. Donor age, sex, ethnicity and CMV serostatus were collected together with the repertoire data. Genome-wide SNP genotypes for about 55% of the roughly 670 donors were used in a later genetic analysis, which treated that subset as a discovery cohort. All discovery cohort repertoires had been generated on a single sequencing platform. Both class I and class II loci were covered by HLA typing, at four-digit resolution. The number of donors typed differed by locus, with about 629-630 for A, B, C, DRB1 and DQB1, 522 for DQA1, about 610 for DPA1, and some 470 for DPB1. A handful of DR-DQ haplotypes were treated as single units for association and clustering because of strong linkage in the cohort. Among almost 400 genotyped donors of the cohort, an average of about 240,000 unique TCR beta nucleotide sequences were sequenced per donor, around 20% of them non-productive.

CDR1 and CDR2 (ENHRY, SYGVKD) derive from the germline V gene. V is cut by 4 bases and J by 0 bases, and the space between the germline ends is 10 bases. From cysteine to phenylalanine, the CDR3 is 15 amino acids long. The entry retains the CDR3 DNA only, 45 bases that are in frame from base 1. Overall study outcomes, separate from this receptor: Around 16 rarely observed V segments, including chromosome 9 orphons, were excluded from the earlier analysis of approximately 500 of the donors because counts were too low. It was suggested by the authors that the approach could potentially be generalized to other disease states and immunological phenotypes. According to a later analysis, most CMV-associated TCR beta chains appeared to be HLA-restricted, and the HLA associations seemed to be driven largely by CMV exposure. Across donors, most TCR sequences were observed very rarely, whereas some public TCRs were present in many individuals. Because HLA typing was missing for some donors at each locus, association tests included only the typed subset. Because the 87-base-pair reads could not distinguish some IMGT-functional V segments, including TRBV6-2 and TRBV6-3, those segments were excluded. Sequencing depth was assumed to be roughly uniform across donors in the presence/absence analyses, though that assumption may not hold. Linkage disequilibrium might explain the correlated functional status among segregating V segments, but an unknown experimental factor could not be ruled out. The classifier was reported to diagnose cytomegalovirus status with high specificity and sensitivity in both the original cohort and the validation cohort. A later genetic analysis reported fewer N-insertions in productive TCRs among donors in an Asian-associated ancestry cluster than the roughly 620-donor mean. An association between a missense DCLRE1C variant and V-gene and J-gene trimming of TCR beta chains was found in a later genetic analysis and replicated in an independent cohort. In a later analysis, HLA-associated TCR beta chains were found to be more clonally expanded and to have lower generation probabilities than equally common non-associated chains. In a later analysis, TCR association rates were found to vary across HLA loci, with the most associated TCRs seen for DRB1 alleles and the fewest for HLA-C alleles. A later analysis associated some 17,000 TCR beta sequences with specific HLA alleles at a false discovery rate of 0.05. A total of 150 to 200 TCR beta chains were listed by the study as associated with cytomegalovirus. When HLA alleles, especially DR and DQ, strongly co-occurred, attributing TCR associations to individual alleles was difficult. A further reported finding was that TCR beta sequences accurately predicted the HLA-A and HLA-B alleles for most subjects in the first cohort. According to a later analysis, parvovirus B19, influenza, CMV and Epstein-Barr virus appeared linked to several top co-occurrence clusters. A few of the identified cytomegalovirus-associated TCR beta chains were confirmed in vitro to be specific for cytomegalovirus antigens. The sequencing pipeline was judged likely to have produced a cluster of highly shared sequence variants as a technical artifact. CMV serostatus was the only immune exposure information available for the cohort. Only TCR beta chains were sequenced in this cohort, and the absence of alpha or paired-chain data limited detectable features. An earlier analysis of 450 to 750 of the donors showed that most TCR beta V segments appeared in productive rearrangements either about 87% or about 30% of the time, which broadly matched IMGT annotations.

The cohort comprised some 700 healthy bone marrow donors. At the time of sampling, all cohort members were nominally healthy, though unrecorded immune exposures were likely present. The donor was CMV seronegative and belonged to the group of 352 seronegative cohort members. Every donor gave a peripheral blood sample, and the peripheral blood mononuclear cells from that sample were used for TCR beta sequencing. Genomic DNA was extracted from the blood cell samples with the Qiagen DNeasy Blood Extraction Kit. The rearranged segments are TRBV10-3 and TRBJ1-3, with TRBD1 tentatively as D gene (5 bases match). The sample was PBMCs. The TCR originated in a boy aged 5-17 years in good health and CMV-seronegative. The CDR3 in this case is CAISGTGNSGNTIYF. In nucleotides, the sequence is TGTGCCATCAGTGGCACAGGAAACTCTGGAAACACCATATATTTT.